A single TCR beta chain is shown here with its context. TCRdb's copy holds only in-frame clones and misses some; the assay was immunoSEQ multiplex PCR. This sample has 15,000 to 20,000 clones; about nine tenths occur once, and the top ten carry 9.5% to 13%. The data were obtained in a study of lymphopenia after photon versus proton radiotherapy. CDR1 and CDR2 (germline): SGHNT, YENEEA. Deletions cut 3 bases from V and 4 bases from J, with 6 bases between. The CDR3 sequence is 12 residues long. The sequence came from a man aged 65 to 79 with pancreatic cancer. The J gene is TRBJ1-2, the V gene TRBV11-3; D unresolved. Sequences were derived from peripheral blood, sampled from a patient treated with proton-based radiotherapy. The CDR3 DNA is TGTGCCAGCAGCTTCGCAGGCTATGGCTACACCTTC. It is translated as CASSFAGYGYTF. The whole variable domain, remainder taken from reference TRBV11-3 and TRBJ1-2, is EAGVVQSPRYKIIEKKQPVAFWCNPISGHNTLYWYLQNLGQGPELLIRYENEEAVDDSQLPKDRFSAERLKGVDSTLKIQPAELGDSAVYLCASSFAGYGYTFGSGTRLTVV.